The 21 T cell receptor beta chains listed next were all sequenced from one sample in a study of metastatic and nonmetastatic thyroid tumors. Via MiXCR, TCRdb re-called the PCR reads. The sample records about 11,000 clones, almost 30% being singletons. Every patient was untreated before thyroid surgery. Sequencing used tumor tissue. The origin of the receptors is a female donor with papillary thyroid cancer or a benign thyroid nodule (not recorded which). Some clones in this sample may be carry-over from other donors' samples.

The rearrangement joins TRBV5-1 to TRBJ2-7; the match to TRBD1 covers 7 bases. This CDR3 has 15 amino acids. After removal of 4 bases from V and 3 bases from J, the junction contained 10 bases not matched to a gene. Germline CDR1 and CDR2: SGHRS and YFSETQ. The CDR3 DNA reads TGCGCCAGCAGCGAGTACCCCGGGACAGACTACGAGCAGTACTTC. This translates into CASSEYPGTDYEQYF.

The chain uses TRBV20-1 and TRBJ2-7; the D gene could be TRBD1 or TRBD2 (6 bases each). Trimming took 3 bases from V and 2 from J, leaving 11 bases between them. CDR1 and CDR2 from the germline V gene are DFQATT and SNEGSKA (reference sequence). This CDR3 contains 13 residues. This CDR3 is CSARVRGAYEQYF. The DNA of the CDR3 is TGCAGTGCTAGGGTTAGGGGGGCCTACGAGCAGTACTTC.

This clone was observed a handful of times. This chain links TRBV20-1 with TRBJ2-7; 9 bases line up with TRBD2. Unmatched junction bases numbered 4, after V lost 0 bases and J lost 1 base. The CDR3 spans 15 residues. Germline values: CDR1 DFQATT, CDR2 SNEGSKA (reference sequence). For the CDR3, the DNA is TGCAGTGCTAGAGACCTAGCGGGGCGATCCTACGAGCAGTACTTC. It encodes CSARDLAGRSYEQYF.

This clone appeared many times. The CDR3 loop is CASSRTGVGNQPQHF. CDR3 nucleotide sequence: TGCGCCAGCAGCCGGACAGGGGTGGGTAATCAGCCCCAGCATTTT. The chain carries TRBV4-1 and TRBJ1-5, with 9 bases that match TRBD1. This CDR3 spans 15 amino acids. Germline V lookup: CDR1 MGHRA, CDR2 YSYEKL. V lost 4 bases and J lost 4; bases outside the gene matches: 5.

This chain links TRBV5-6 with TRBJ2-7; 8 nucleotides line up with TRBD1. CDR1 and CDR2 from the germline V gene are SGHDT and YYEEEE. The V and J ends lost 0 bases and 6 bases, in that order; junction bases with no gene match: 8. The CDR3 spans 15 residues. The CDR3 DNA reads TGTGCCAGCAGCTTGGAAGGCCAGGGGGCCGGCGAGCAGTACTTC. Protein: CASSLEGQGAGEQYF.

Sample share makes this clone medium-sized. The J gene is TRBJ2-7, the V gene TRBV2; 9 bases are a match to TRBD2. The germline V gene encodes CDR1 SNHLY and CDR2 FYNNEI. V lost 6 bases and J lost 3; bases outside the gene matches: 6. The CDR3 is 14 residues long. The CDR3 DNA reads TGTGCCAGCAGAATAGCGGGAGTTGACTACGAGCAGTACTTC. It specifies CASRIAGVDYEQYF.

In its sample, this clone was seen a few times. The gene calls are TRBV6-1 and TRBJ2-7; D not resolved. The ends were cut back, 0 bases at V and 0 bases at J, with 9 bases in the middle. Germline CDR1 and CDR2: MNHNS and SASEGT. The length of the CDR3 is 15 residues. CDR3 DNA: TGTGCCAGCAGTGAAGCGGAGACTTCCTCCTACGAGCAGTACTTC. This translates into CASSEAETSSYEQYF.

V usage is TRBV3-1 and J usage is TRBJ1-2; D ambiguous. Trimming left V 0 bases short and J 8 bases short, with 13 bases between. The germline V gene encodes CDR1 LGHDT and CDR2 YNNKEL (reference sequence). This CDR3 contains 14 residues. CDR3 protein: CASSQDGQRNGYTF. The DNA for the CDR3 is TGTGCCAGCAGCCAAGATGGGCAGCGGAACGGCTACACCTTC.

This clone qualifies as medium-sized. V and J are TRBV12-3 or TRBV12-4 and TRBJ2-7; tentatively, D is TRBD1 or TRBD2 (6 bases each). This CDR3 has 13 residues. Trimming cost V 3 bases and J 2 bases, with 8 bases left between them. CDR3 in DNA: TGTGCCAGCAGTTTTGGGGGGCCCTACGAGCAGTACTTC. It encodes CASSFGGPYEQYF.

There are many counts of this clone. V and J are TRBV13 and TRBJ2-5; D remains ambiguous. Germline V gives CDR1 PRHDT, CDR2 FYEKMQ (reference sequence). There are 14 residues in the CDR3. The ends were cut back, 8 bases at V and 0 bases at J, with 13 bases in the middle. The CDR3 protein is CASGRGRYQETQYF. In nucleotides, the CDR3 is TGTGCCAGCGGTCGTGGACGGTACCAAGAGACCCAGTACTTC.

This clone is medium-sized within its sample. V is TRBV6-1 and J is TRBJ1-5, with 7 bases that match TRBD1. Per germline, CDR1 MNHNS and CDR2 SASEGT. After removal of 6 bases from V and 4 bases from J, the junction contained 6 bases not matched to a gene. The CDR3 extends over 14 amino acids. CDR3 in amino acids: CASSPSTGNQPQHF. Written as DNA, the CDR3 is TGTGCCAGCAGCCCCTCGACAGGGAATCAGCCCCAGCATTTT.

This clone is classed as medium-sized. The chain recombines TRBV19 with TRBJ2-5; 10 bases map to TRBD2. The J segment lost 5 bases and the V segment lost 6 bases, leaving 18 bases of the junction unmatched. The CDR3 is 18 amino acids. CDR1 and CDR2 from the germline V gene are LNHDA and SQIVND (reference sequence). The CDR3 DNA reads TGTGCCAGTAGCCATAAGGGCCTTAGCGGGAGGCTAGTGGAGACCCAGTACTTC. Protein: CASSHKGLSGRLVETQYF.

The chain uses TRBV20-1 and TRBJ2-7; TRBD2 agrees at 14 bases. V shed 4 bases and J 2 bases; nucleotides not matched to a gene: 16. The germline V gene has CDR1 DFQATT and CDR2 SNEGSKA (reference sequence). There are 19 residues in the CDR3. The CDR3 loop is CSATNRYRTSGRLAYEQYF. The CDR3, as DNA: TGCAGTGCTACAAACCGATACCGGACTAGCGGGAGGCTCGCCTACGAGCAGTACTTC.

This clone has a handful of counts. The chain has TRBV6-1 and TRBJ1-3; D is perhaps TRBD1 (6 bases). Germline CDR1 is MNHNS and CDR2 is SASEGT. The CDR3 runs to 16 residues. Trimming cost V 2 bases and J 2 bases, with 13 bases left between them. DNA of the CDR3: TGTGCCAGCAGTGAATTGAGGGGGACCACTGGAAACACCATATATTTT. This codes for CASSELRGTTGNTIYF.

CDR3 protein: CSARDAYGYTF. CDR3 coding DNA: TGCAGTGCTAGAGACGCGTATGGCTACACCTTC. The chain uses TRBV20-1 and TRBJ1-2; D remains ambiguous. This CDR3 comprises 11 residues. Trimming cost V 0 bases and J 5 bases, with 4 bases left between them. Germline V gene sequence: CDR1 DFQATT, CDR2 SNEGSKA (reference sequence).

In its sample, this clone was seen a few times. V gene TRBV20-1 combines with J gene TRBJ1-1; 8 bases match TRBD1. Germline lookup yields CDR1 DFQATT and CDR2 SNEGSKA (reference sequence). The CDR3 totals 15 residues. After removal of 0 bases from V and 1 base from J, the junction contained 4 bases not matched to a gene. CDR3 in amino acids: CSARDPDRGNTEAFF. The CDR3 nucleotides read TGCAGTGCTAGAGACCCTGACAGGGGGAACACTGAAGCTTTCTTT.

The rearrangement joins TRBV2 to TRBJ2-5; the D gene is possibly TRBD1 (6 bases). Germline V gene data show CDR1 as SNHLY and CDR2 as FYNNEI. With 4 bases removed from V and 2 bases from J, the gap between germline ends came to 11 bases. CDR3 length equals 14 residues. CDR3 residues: CASSVEGEQETQYF. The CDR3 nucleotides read TGTGCCAGCAGTGTTGAGGGGGAACAAGAGACCCAGTACTTC.

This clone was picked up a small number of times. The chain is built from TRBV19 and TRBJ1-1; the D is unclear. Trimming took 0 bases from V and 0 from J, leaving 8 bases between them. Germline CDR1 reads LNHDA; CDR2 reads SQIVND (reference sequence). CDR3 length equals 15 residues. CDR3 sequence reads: CASSIDLAMNTEAFF. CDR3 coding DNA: TGTGCCAGTAGTATAGATTTAGCCATGAACACTGAAGCTTTCTTT.

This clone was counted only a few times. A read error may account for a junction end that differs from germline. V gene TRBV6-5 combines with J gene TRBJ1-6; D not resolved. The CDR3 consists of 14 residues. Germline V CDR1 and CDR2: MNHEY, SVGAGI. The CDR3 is CASSFGVHRSPLHF. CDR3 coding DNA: TGTGCCAGCAGTTTCGGGGTCCATCGGTCACCACTCCACTTT.

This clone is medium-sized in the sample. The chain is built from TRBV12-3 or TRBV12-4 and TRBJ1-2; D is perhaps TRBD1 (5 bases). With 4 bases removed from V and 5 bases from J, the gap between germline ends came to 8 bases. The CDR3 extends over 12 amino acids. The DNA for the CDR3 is TGTGCCAGCAGTTCTGGGGGATATGGCTACACCTTC. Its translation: CASSSGGYGYTF.

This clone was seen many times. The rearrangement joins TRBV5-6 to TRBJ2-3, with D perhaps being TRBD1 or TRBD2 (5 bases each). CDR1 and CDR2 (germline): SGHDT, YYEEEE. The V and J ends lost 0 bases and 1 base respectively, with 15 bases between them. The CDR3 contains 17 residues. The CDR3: CASSLDSGLTGTDTQYF. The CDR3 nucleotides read TGTGCCAGCAGCTTGGACTCGGGGCTCACTGGCACAGATACGCAGTATTTT. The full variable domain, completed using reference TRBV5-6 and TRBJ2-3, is DAGVTQSPTHLIKTRGQQVTLRCSPKSGHDTVSWYQQALGQGPQFIFQYYEEEERQRGNFPDRFSGHQFPNYSSELNVNALLLGDSALYLCASSLDSGLTGTDTQYFGPGTRLTVL.